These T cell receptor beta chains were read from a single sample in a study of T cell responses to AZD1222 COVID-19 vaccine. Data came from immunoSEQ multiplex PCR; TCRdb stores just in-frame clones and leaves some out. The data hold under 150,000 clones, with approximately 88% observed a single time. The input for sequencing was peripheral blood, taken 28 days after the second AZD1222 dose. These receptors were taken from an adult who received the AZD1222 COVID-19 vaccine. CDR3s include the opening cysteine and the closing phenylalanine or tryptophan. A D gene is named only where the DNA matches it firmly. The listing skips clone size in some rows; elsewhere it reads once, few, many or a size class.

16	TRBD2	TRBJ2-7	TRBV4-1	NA	CASRGGLAGSSYEQYF	TGCGCCAGCAGGGGTGGACTAGCGGGGTCCTCCTACGAGCAGTACTTC
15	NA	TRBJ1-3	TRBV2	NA	CASSDGTYSGNTIYF	TGTGCCAGCAGTGATGGGACCTACTCTGGAAACACCATATATTTT
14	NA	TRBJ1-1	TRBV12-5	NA	CASGLEPMNTEAFF	TGTGCTAGTGGTTTGGAACCCATGAACACTGAAGCTTTCTTT
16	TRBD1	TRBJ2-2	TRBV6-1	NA	CASSEPIDRDTGELFF	TGTGCCAGCAGTGAACCTATCGACAGGGATACCGGGGAGCTGTTTTTT
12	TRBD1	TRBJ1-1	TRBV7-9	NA	CASSPGQREAFF	TGTGCCAGCAGCCCGGGACAGCGGGAAGCTTTCTTT
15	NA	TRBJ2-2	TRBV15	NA	CATSRDLGIAGELFF	TGTGCCACCAGCAGAGATCTAGGGATAGCCGGGGAGCTGTTTTTT
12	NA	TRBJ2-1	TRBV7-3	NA	CASSFLNGEQFF	TGTGCCAGCAGCTTCCTTAACGGAGAGCAGTTCTTC
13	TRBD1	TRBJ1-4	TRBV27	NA	CASRGQGNEKLFF	TGTGCCAGCAGGGGACAGGGTAACGAAAAACTGTTTTTT
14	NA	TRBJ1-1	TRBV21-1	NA	CATSDWEMNTEAFF	TGTGCCACGTCGGACTGGGAAATGAACACTGAAGCTTTCTTT
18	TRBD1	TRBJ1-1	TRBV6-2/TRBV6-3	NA	CASSYRIRDRDRDTEAFF	TGTGCCAGCAGTTACCGAATCCGGGACAGGGATCGGGACACTGAAGCTTTCTTT
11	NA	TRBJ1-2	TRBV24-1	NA	CATSSSYGYTF	TGTGCCACCAGCAGTTCCTATGGCTACACCTTC
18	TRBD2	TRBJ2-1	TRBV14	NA	CASSPGTSGGADYNEQFF	TGTGCCAGCAGCCCTGGGACTAGCGGGGGGGCAGACTACAATGAGCAGTTCTTC
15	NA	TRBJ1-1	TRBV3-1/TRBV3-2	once	CASTPTGRVNTEAFF	TGTGCCAGCACCCCAACCGGCAGGGTGAACACTGAAGCTTTCTTT
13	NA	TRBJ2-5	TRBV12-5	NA	CASGYYPEETQYF	TGTGCTAGTGGTTACTACCCGGAAGAGACCCAGTACTTC
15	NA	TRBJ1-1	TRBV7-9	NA	CASSLDDSGNTEAFF	TGTGCCAGCAGCCTAGACGACAGCGGTAACACTGAAGCTTTCTTT
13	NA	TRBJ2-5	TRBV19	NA	CASKSGDLRTQYF	TGTGCCAGTAAATCGGGGGATCTGCGGACCCAGTACTTC
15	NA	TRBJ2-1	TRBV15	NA	CATSRRGASYNEQFF	TGTGCCACCAGCCGCCGGGGGGCCTCCTACAATGAGCAGTTCTTC
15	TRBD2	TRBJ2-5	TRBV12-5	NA	CASGALSGAQETQYF	TGTGCTAGTGGTGCCCTTAGCGGGGCCCAAGAGACCCAGTACTTC
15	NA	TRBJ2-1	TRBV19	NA	CASSRRDDGINEQFF	TGTGCCAGTAGTAGAAGAGATGATGGTATCAATGAGCAGTTCTTC
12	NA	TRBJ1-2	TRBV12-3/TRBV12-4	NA	CASTSEGYGYTF	TGTGCCAGCACCTCAGAAGGATATGGCTACACCTTC
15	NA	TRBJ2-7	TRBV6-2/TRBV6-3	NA	CASSLTEGGSYEQYF	TGTGCCAGCAGCCTTACGGAGGGGGGTTCCTACGAGCAGTACTTC